This passage covers 27 T cell receptor beta chains from one sample sequenced in a study of tissue T cells after allogeneic stem cell transplantation. Sequencing was performed with immunoSEQ multiplex PCR; in TCRdb, only in-frame clones are kept and a portion is missing. The sample carries around 9,100 clones, around 50% recorded once. This specimen consisted of tissue from the jejunum, obtained at autopsy. The receptors were sampled from a female donor over 55 with lung cancer.

This rearrangement joins TRBV19 to TRBJ1-2; 8 nucleotides agree with TRBD1. The V gene end was trimmed by 8 bases and the J gene end by 0 bases; junction bases not matched to a gene: 5. Germline V gene sequence: CDR1 LNHDA, CDR2 SQIVND (reference sequence). The CDR3 spans 14 residues. In DNA form, the CDR3 reads TGTGCCAGTTGGACAGGGAAGGCTAACTATGGCTACACCTTC. Its protein is CASWTGKANYGYTF.

With regard to this clone: Other nucleotide sequences from this sample produce the same CDR3. The gene calls are TRBV27 and TRBJ1-2; no clear D gene. The V and J ends lost 7 bases and 2 bases respectively, with 8 bases between them. The germline CDR1 and CDR2 sequences are MNHEY and SMNVEV (reference sequence). The CDR3 is 12 residues long. In DNA, the CDR3 is TGTGCCAGCACGGGCGGAAACTATGGCTACACCTTC. Amino acids: CASTGGNYGYTF.

This chain connects TRBV15 to TRBJ2-5; D might be TRBD2 (5 bases). V was shortened by 2 bases and J by 5 bases, with 12 bases between the two germline ends. CDR1 is LNHNV and CDR2 is YYDKDF in the germline V gene (reference sequence). CDR3 length equals 14 residues. CDR3 sequence (DNA): TGTGCCACCAGCAGAACGGGAATGAGGGAGACCCAGTACTTC. The encoded protein is CATSRTGMRETQYF.

V gene TRBV2 combines with J gene TRBJ1-1; D is undetermined. V lost 5 bases to trimming and J lost 3 bases, with 7 bases between them. Germline V gene lookup returns CDR1 SNHLY and CDR2 FYNNEI. The CDR3 is made up of 12 amino acids. The CDR3 sequence: CASSRWDTEAFF. CDR3 DNA: TGTGCCAGCAGTCGGTGGGACACTGAAGCTTTCTTT. The whole variable domain, filled in from reference TRBV2 and TRBJ1-1, reads EPEVTQTPSHQVTQMGQEVILRCVPISNHLYFYWYRQILGQKVEFLVSFYNNEISEKSEIFDDQFSVERPDGSNFTLKIRSTKLEDSAMYFCASSRWDTEAFFGQGTRLTVV.

This clone is medium-sized by share. This sequence joins TRBV4-2 and TRBJ2-1, with D unresolved. Trimming took off 0 bases at V and 3 bases at J, with 12 bases between the two ends. The CDR3 has 16 amino acids. In germline, CDR1 is LGHNA, CDR2 YNFKEQ. DNA for the CDR3: TGTGCCAGCAGCCAAGATCAGAGCGTCTTCTACAATGAGCAGTTCTTC. It translates to CASSQDQSVFYNEQFF.

This clone was recorded once. The rearrangement uses TRBV19 and TRBJ2-7, with D perhaps matching TRBD2 (5 bases). This CDR3 has 15 amino acids. V was trimmed by 3 bases and J by 0 bases, leaving 12 bases between them. Germline V CDR1 and CDR2: LNHDA, SQIVND (reference sequence). The CDR3 loop is CASSIGRRSSYEQYF. CDR3 nucleotides: TGTGCCAGTAGTATCGGCAGGAGGAGCTCCTACGAGCAGTACTTC.

The CDR3 region has the DNA TGTGCCAGCAGGGGAACAGGGAATTATAACTATGGCTACACCTTC. It codes for CASRGTGNYNYGYTF. V gene TRBV6-5 combines with J gene TRBJ1-2, with a tentative D call TRBD1 (6 bases). This CDR3 has 15 residues. CDR1 and CDR2 from the germline V gene are MNHEY and SVGAGI. Between the trimmed V and J ends, which lost 6 bases and 1 base, there was a span of 15 bases.

By proportion, this clone is large (0.1 to 1%). The DNA for the CDR3 is TGTGCCAGCAGCTTCGACCAGAACACTGAAGCTTTCTTT. Its protein product is CASSFDQNTEAFF. The chain combines TRBV7-3 with TRBJ1-1; no firm D call. The CDR3 consists of 13 residues. Germline CDR1 SGHTA, CDR2 FQGTGA. Deletions cut 3 bases from V and 1 base from J, with 6 bases between.

This clone qualifies as medium-sized (0.01 to 0.1%). This chain uses TRBV4-1 with TRBJ2-1; TRBD1 might be the D (5 bases). Germline lookup yields CDR1 MGHRA and CDR2 YSYEKL. This CDR3 region has 16 residues. The V gene lost 0 bases and the J gene lost 2 bases, with 11 bases spanning the gap. This chain's CDR3 is CASSQDPGSTYNEQFF. In DNA, the CDR3 is TGCGCCAGCAGCCAAGATCCAGGGTCTACCTACAATGAGCAGTTCTTC.

CDR3: CASSLDRGRNEKLFF. CDR3 coding DNA: TGTGCCAGCAGCCTCGACAGAGGTCGGAATGAAAAACTGTTTTTT. The chain couples TRBV2 to TRBJ1-4, with a tentative D call TRBD1 (5 bases). The V gene's germline CDR1 is SNHLY and CDR2 FYNNEI. The CDR3 spans 15 residues. V was pared by 6 bases and J by 5 bases, with 16 bases between.

This clone was counted between two and nine times. The rearrangement uses TRBV10-3 and TRBJ1-2; unclear D gene. The germline gives CDR1 ENHRY, CDR2 SYGVKD. The CDR3 contains 12 residues. V was pared by 0 bases and J by 9 bases, with 8 bases between. The CDR3: CAISESGVRYTF. CDR3 nucleotide sequence: TGTGCCATCAGTGAGTCTGGGGTTCGCTACACCTTC.

This clone showed up just a few times. The chain's CDR3 is CASSLRTSGTYEQYF. The CDR3, as DNA: TGTGCCAGCAGTCTAAGGACTAGCGGGACCTACGAGCAGTACTTC. V usage is TRBV6-6 and J usage is TRBJ2-7; 12 bases map to TRBD2. Germline trimming cut 5 bases from V and 2 bases from J; bases unmatched to any gene: 4. The CDR3 extends over 15 amino acids. Germline V gene data show CDR1 as MNHNY and CDR2 as SVGAGI (reference sequence).

The V call is TRBV27, the J call TRBJ1-6; unclear D gene. CDR1 and CDR2 from the germline V gene are MNHEY and SMNVEV (reference sequence). The CDR3 has 12 amino acids. V was trimmed by 5 bases and J by 10 bases, leaving 9 bases between them. CDR3: CASSPRRSPLHF. CDR3 DNA sequence: TGTGCCAGCAGTCCCCGGAGGTCACCCCTCCACTTT.

This clone was found once. As DNA, the CDR3 is TGTGCCATCAATCCGGAGGAGAACTACGAGCAGTACTTC. It yields the protein CAINPEENYEQYF. The V call is TRBV10-3, the J call TRBJ2-7; D might be TRBD2 (5 bases). Germline loops: CDR1 ENHRY, CDR2 SYGVKD. The CDR3 length is 13 residues. The V gene lost 7 bases and the J gene lost 3 bases, with 13 bases spanning the gap.

The J gene is TRBJ2-3, the V gene TRBV4-2, with TRBD2 matching 7 bases. With V trimmed by 0 bases and J by 5 bases, 11 bases remained unmatched. CDR1 is LGHNA and CDR2 is YNFKEQ in the germline V gene. The CDR3 consists of 17 residues. The CDR3 loop reads CASSQERRGTVQDTQYF. CDR3 DNA: TGTGCCAGCAGCCAAGAGAGGCGGGGGACCGTCCAAGATACGCAGTATTTT.

The chain carries TRBV5-1 and TRBJ2-7; no clear D gene. Trimming took off 0 bases at V and 2 bases at J, with 12 bases between the two ends. The CDR3 totals 15 residues. CDR1 SGHRS and CDR2 YFSETQ come from the germline V gene. CDR3 sequence reads: CASSLARAATYEQYF. The CDR3 DNA follows: TGCGCCAGCAGCTTGGCCCGGGCAGCAACCTACGAGCAGTACTTC.

As for this clone: This specimen includes other DNA sequences encoding the same CDR3. The chain uses TRBV15 and TRBJ2-1, with 11 bases aligning to TRBD2. The J segment lost 3 bases and the V segment lost 5 bases, leaving 3 bases of the junction unmatched. Germline loops: CDR1 LNHNV, CDR2 YYDKDF (reference sequence). There are 15 residues in the CDR3. The DNA for the CDR3 is TGTGCCACCAGCGGCGGGACTAGCGGCTACAATGAGCAGTTCTTC. Translating gives CATSGGTSGYNEQFF.

The chain carries TRBV25-1 and TRBJ2-7; D call uncertain. There are 13 residues in the CDR3. Germline assignment: CDR1 MGHDK and CDR2 SYGVNS. V was shortened by 1 base and J by 4 bases, with 8 bases between the two germline ends. The CDR3 coding sequence is TGTGCCAGCAGTGAATCCGTCGGGTACGAGCAGTACTTC. As protein: CASSESVGYEQYF.

The chain combines TRBV7-9 with TRBJ2-7; weak D call: TRBD2 (6 bases). Trimming shortened V by 3 bases and J by 3 bases, and 24 bases separated the two germline ends. The CDR3 loop spans 18 amino acids. Germline lookup yields CDR1 SEHNR and CDR2 FQNEAQ (reference sequence). The CDR3 reads CASSFSTHHLAPDYEQYF. The CDR3 bases are TGTGCCAGCAGCTTTAGTACCCATCACCTAGCGCCCGACTACGAGCAGTACTTC. The variable domain in full, completed from reference TRBV7-9 and TRBJ2-7, reads DTGVSQNPRHKITKRGQNVTFRCDPISEHNRLYWYRQTLGQGPEFLTYFQNEAQLEKSRLLSDRFSAERPKGSFSTLEIQRTEQGDSAMYLCASSFSTHHLAPDYEQYFGPGTRLTVT.

The rearrangement links TRBV7-9 to TRBJ1-1, with 8 bases identical to TRBD1. V was pared by 3 bases and J by 8 bases, with 5 bases of the junction left unmatched. The germline CDR1 and CDR2 sequences are SEHNR and FQNEAQ (reference sequence). The CDR3 loop spans 13 amino acids. The CDR3 bases are TGTGCCAGCAGCTTGGGGACAGGCGGAGAAGCTTTCTTT. Translating gives CASSLGTGGEAFF.

Within the sample, this clone is medium-sized. The rearrangement uses TRBV6-2 or TRBV6-3 and TRBJ2-7; the D gene is possibly TRBD2 (6 bases). This CDR3 is 12 amino acids long. Trimming stripped 6 bases from V and 4 bases from J, with 10 bases between. The V gene's germline CDR1 is MNHEY and CDR2 SVGEGT. CDR3 in DNA: TGTGCCAGCAGCTGGGGACTTTACGAGCAGTACTTC. This gives the protein CASSWGLYEQYF.

The V call is TRBV11-2, the J call TRBJ1-3; D gene unclear. This CDR3 contains 16 residues. Germline V gene sequence: CDR1 SGHAT, CDR2 FQNNGV. The V end lost 5 bases, the J end lost 2 bases, and 16 bases lay between the germline ends. The CDR3 loop reads CASSPQSRGAGNTIYF. For the CDR3, the DNA is TGTGCCAGCAGCCCACAATCTCGGGGAGCTGGAAACACCATATATTTT.

This chain uses TRBV11-2 with TRBJ2-7; D is unclear. V was cut by 4 bases and J by 2 bases, with 15 bases left in between. Germline V gene lookup returns CDR1 SGHAT and CDR2 FQNNGV. The CDR3 is 15 residues long. This CDR3 is CASSSLLSAPYEQYF. The CDR3 DNA reads TGTGCCAGCAGCTCTCTTCTCAGCGCCCCCTACGAGCAGTACTTC.

This clone is large (0.1 to 1%). J is TRBJ2-1 and V is TRBV6-6; D not resolved. Germline lookup yields CDR1 MNHNY and CDR2 SVGAGI (reference sequence). This CDR3 is built from 13 residues. Trimming took 4 bases from V and 8 from J, leaving 12 bases between them. The CDR3 spells CASSSLILDEQFF. The CDR3 bases are TGTGCCAGCAGTTCCCTAATTTTGGATGAGCAGTTCTTC.

The V gene is TRBV11-2, the J gene TRBJ2-3, with 8 bases that match TRBD2. The V gene's germline CDR1 is SGHAT and CDR2 FQNNGV. The V and J ends lost 3 bases and 1 base, in that order; junction bases with no gene match: 3. The CDR3 is made up of 15 amino acids. CDR3 in DNA: TGTGCCAGCAGCTTGGGTAGCGGGGGCACAGATACGCAGTATTTT. It codes for CASSLGSGGTDTQYF.

V gene TRBV5-5 combines with J gene TRBJ2-3; 15 bases are a match to TRBD2. The length of the CDR3 is 16 residues. Germline values: CDR1 SGHKS, CDR2 YYEKEE (reference sequence). V shed 4 bases, J shed 4 bases, and the junction held 4 bases outside the gene matches. The CDR3 here is CASSPGLAGGPDTQYF. The CDR3 DNA follows: TGTGCCAGCAGCCCCGGACTAGCGGGGGGGCCAGATACGCAGTATTTT.

This clone was seen a handful of times. J is TRBJ2-5 and V is TRBV6-5; possible D gene TRBD1, 6 bases. CDR1 and CDR2 (germline): MNHEY, SVGAGI. The CDR3 extends over 13 amino acids. The V end lost 7 bases, the J end lost 5 bases, and 14 bases lay between the germline ends. The CDR3 DNA is TGTGCCAGCATTTTGAGGGGGTTGGAGACCCAGTACTTC. It yields the protein CASILRGLETQYF.